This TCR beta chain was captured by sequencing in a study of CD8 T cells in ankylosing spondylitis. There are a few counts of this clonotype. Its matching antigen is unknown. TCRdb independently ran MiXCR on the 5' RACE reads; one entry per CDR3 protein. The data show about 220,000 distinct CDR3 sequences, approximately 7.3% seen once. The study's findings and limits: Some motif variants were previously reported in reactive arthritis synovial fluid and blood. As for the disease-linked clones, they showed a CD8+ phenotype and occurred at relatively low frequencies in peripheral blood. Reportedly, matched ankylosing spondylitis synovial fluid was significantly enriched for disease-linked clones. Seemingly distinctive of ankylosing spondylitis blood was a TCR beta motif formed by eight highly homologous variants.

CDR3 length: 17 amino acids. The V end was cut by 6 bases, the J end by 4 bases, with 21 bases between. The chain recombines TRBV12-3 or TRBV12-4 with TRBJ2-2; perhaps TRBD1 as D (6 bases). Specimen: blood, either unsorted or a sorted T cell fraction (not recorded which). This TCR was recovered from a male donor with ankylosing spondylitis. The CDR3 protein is CASSQASGVGGTGELFF. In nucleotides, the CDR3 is TGTGCCAGCAGCCAAGCTTCAGGGGTAGGAGGCACCGGGGAGCTGTTTTTT.